Below, 9 T cell receptor beta chains from the same sample are listed, as sequenced in a study of shared clonotypes between healthy human individuals. Naive-designated CD8 cells lacked CD45RO, were positively enriched for CCR7, and omitted terminally differentiated effector memory CD45RA+ cells. Produced via immunoSEQ multiplex PCR; TCRdb's table is partial and in-frame only. This sample has approximately 720,000 clones; around 90% occur once, and the top ten carry roughly 22%. The specimen was naive CD8+ T cells sorted from blood. Receptors were obtained from a man between 25 and 39 years old in good health.

The rearrangement links TRBV27 to TRBJ1-5; a weak D match, TRBD1 (6 bases). Per the germline V gene, CDR1 is MNHEY and CDR2 is SMNVEV (reference sequence). V shed 4 bases and J shed 2 bases, with 24 bases lying between them. This CDR3 contains 19 residues. The CDR3 reads CASSSLPGGEPVGNQPQHF. In DNA, the CDR3 is TGTGCCAGCAGTTCACTGCCCGGGGGCGAGCCGGTGGGCAATCAGCCCCAGCATTTT.

The V call is TRBV5-1, the J call TRBJ2-5; 11 nucleotides match TRBD2. After removal of 4 bases from V and 1 base from J, the junction contained 6 bases not matched to a gene. This CDR3 has 16 residues. Germline V CDR1 and CDR2: SGHRS, YFSETQ. CDR3 region: CASSLPTSGVQETQYF. The DNA for the CDR3 is TGCGCCAGCAGCCTACCGACTAGCGGGGTCCAAGAGACCCAGTACTTC.

A note on this clone: An end of the junction differs from the germline gene, which may be a read error. The chain employs TRBV6-1 and TRBJ2-2; 8 nucleotides agree with TRBD1. The CDR3 length is 15 residues. The V gene's germline CDR1 is MNHNS and CDR2 SASEGT. CDR3 nucleotides: TGTGCCAGCAGATCGGGACAGGTCCGTACCGAGGAGCTGTTTTTT. Translation: CASRSGQVRTEELFF.

V usage is TRBV9 and J usage is TRBJ1-2; a weak D match, TRBD1 (6 bases). This CDR3 is built from 14 residues. CDR1 is SGDLS and CDR2 is YYNGEE in the germline V gene. Deletions cut 5 bases from V and 6 bases from J, with 17 bases between. The DNA for the CDR3 is TGTGCCAGCAGAACGACAGGAGAGTCCGATGGCTACACCTTC. Translated, it gives CASRTTGESDGYTF.

V gene TRBV7-6 combines with J gene TRBJ1-1; D remains unclear. V lost 5 bases to trimming and J lost 0 bases, with 16 bases between them. The CDR3 is 16 amino acids. Per germline, CDR1 SGHVS and CDR2 FNYEAQ. This chain's CDR3 is CASSQPPVLMNTEAFF. As DNA, the CDR3 is TGTGCCAGCAGCCAGCCCCCCGTCTTGATGAACACTGAAGCTTTCTTT.

The chain joins TRBV11-2 to TRBJ2-7, with 7 bases matching TRBD2. CDR1 SGHAT and CDR2 FQNNGV come from the germline V gene. This CDR3 is built from 16 residues. V dropped 5 bases and J dropped 1; count of bases not matched to a gene: 11. The CDR3: CASSNRSSGGSYEQYF. CDR3 nucleotide sequence: TGTGCCAGCAGCAACCGATCTAGCGGCGGTTCCTACGAGCAGTACTTC. Using reference TRBV11-2 and TRBJ2-7 for the parts outside the CDR3, the full variable domain is EAGVAQSPRYKIIEKRQSVAFWCNPISGHATLYWYQQILGQGPKLLIQFQNNGVVDDSQLPKDRFSAERLKGVDSTLKIQPAKLEDSAVYLCASSNRSSGGSYEQYFGPGTRLTVT.

The CDR3 sequence is CASRMLDGQETQYF. Here the CDR3 DNA reads TGTGCCAGTCGCATGTTGGACGGCCAAGAGACCCAGTACTTC. This rearrangement joins TRBV27 to TRBJ2-5, with D uncertain. The CDR3 is 14 residues long. V shed 9 bases and J shed 1 base, with 15 bases lying between them. The V gene's germline CDR1 is MNHEY and CDR2 SMNVEV (reference sequence).

The rearrangement uses TRBV19 and TRBJ1-5, with D possibly matching TRBD1 (6 bases). The CDR3 totals 15 residues. Germline V gene sequence: CDR1 LNHDA, CDR2 SQIVND (reference sequence). V lost 5 bases, J lost 0 bases, and 11 bases lay in between. CDR3 amino acids: CASSPGTLSNQPQHF. CDR3 DNA: TGTGCCAGTAGTCCCGGGACACTTAGCAATCAGCCCCAGCATTTT. Full variable domain (missing parts from reference TRBV19 and TRBJ1-5): DGGITQSPKYLFRKEGQNVTLSCEQNLNHDAMYWYRQDPGQGLRLIYYSQIVNDFQKGDIAEGYSVSREKKESFPLTVTSAQKNPTAFYLCASSPGTLSNQPQHFGDGTRLSIL.

The chain combines TRBV20-1 with TRBJ2-7, with a possible D match to TRBD1 (6 bases). The CDR3 covers 11 residues. Germline loops: CDR1 DFQATT, CDR2 SNEGSKA (reference sequence). V was cut by 7 bases and J by 6 bases, with 13 bases left in between. Here the CDR3 reads CSVLDRGEQYF. In DNA, the CDR3 is TGCAGTGTTTTGGACAGAGGCGAGCAGTACTTC.